This T cell receptor beta chain derives from a study of human T cells and chemical hapten exposure. Using its own MiXCR run on the 5' RACE reads, TCRdb lists one record per CDR3 protein. This repertoire shows some 78,000 distinct CDR3 sequences, less than 9.5% found once; its top ten account for under 2.5%. Germline CDR1 and CDR2: WSHSY and SAAADI. The length of the CDR3 is 15 residues. Trimming took off 3 bases at V and 4 bases at J, with 16 bases between the two ends. This clonotype occurred many times. Extraction yielded total RNA from whole blood (unfractionated). The gene calls are TRBV10-2 and TRBJ2-7; no reliable D call. The source is a male donor in good health. CDR3 in amino acids: CASSDSLVGWYEQYF. For the CDR3, the DNA is TGCGCCAGCAGTGATAGTCTAGTGGGTTGGTACGAGCAGTACTTC.